This TCR beta chain came from a study of cytomegalovirus exposure and HLA in healthy donors. The PCR employed 60 Vbeta primers together with 13 Jbeta primers. The assay was immunoSEQ multiplex PCR, and TCRdb's table has in-frame clones only and misses some. The repertoire holds roughly 150,000 clones, with 60% to 85% as singletons. Germline CDR1 reads SGDLS; CDR2 reads YYNGEE. There are 15 residues in the CDR3. Losses at the gene ends were 4 bases for V and 5 bases for J; bases not matched to a gene: 10. When sampled, the donors appeared nominally healthy, though they likely had unrecorded immune exposures.

The clonotype comes from a woman between 40 and 55 years old in good health and CMV-seropositive. The chain combines TRBV9 with TRBJ1-1; 8 bases match TRBD1. Sequencing input: PBMCs. CDR3 region: CASSPGSRGRTEAFF. In DNA, the CDR3 is TGTGCCAGCAGCCCTGGCTCCAGGGGGCGGACTGAAGCTTTCTTT. The full variable domain, its missing parts supplied by reference TRBV9 and TRBJ1-1, is DSGVTQTPKHLITATGQRVTLRCSPRSGDLSVYWYQQSLDQGLQFLIQYYNGEERAKGNILERFSAQQFPDLHSELNLSSLELGDSALYFCASSPGSRGRTEAFFGQGTRLTVV.